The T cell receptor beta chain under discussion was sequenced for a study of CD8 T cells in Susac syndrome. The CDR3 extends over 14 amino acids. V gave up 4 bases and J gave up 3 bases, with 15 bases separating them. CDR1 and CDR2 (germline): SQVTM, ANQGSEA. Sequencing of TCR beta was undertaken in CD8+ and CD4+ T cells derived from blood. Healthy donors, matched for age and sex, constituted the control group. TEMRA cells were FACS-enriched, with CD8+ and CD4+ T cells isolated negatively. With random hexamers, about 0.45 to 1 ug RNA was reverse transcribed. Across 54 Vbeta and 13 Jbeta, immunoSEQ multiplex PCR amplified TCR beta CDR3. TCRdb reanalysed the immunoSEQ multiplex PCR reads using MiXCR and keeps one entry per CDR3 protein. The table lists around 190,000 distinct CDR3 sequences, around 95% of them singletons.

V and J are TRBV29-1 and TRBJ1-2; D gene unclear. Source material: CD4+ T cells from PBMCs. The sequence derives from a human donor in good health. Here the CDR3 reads CSVGQGYRDYGYTF. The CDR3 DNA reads TGCAGCGTTGGTCAAGGGTATCGTGACTATGGCTACACCTTC. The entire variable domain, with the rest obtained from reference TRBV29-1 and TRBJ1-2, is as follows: SAVISQKPSRDICQRGTSLTIQCQVDSQVTMMFWYRQQPGQSLTLIATANQGSEATYESGFVIDKFPISRPNLTFSTLTVSNMSPEDSSIYLCSVGQGYRDYGYTFGSGTRLTVV.